The clone carrying this T cell receptor beta chain was counted at least ten times. Its antigen remains unidentified. TCR cDNA received a 3' ligated oligonucleotide that carried a UMI. Whole-blood samples were about 2.5 ml of peripheral blood from healthy adult volunteers. Cells were not sorted; total RNA input targeted roughly 1 to 1000 ng. The data were obtained in a study of naive and memory T cell subsets. The study, taken as a whole, reports: TCR transcript changes with activation or differentiation may affect this RNA method.

The CDR3 loop spans 14 amino acids. Trimming cost V 2 bases and J 2 bases, with 9 bases left between them. Germline values: CDR1 MNHNS, CDR2 SASEGT. Four PCR rounds used nested alpha and beta constant region primers plus the SP2 primer. For blood and skin samples, reverse transcription used TCR alpha and beta constant primers. Using its own MiXCR run on the 5' RACE reads, TCRdb lists one record per CDR3 protein. The sample holds more than 45,000 distinct CDR3 sequences, about 7% seen once. The clonotype comes from a male donor in good health. This chain uses TRBV6-1 with TRBJ1-1, with D perhaps TRBD1 (5 bases). The CDR3 DNA is TGTGCCAGCAGTGAATACGACAGAAACACTGAAGCTTTCTTT. Translating it yields CASSEYDRNTEAFF.